This T cell receptor (beta chain) was identified in a study of T-cell memory formation after mild COVID-19. The wider study: There were largely donor-specific TCR clusters.

Germline CDR1 SGHRS, CDR2 YFSETQ. This CDR3 is 16 amino acids long. J lost 3 bases, V lost 0 bases, and 5 bases had no gene match. 5'RACE primed from the constant segment yielded TCR alpha and TCR beta cDNA libraries bearing sample barcodes and UMIs. One entry per CDR3 protein results from TCRdb running MiXCR on the 5' RACE reads. The sample comprises around 200,000 distinct CDR3 sequences, roughly a fifth of which are singletons, and roughly 23% rests with the top ten. Material: PBMCs or a T cell subset sorted from them (not recorded which). The sequence derives from an adult woman who had mild COVID-19 (a few samples of this study predate the infection). Cell type and time point are not known. The V call is TRBV5-1, the J call TRBJ2-2; 7 nucleotides match TRBD2. CDR3 amino acids: CASSLGASGYTGELFF. In DNA, the CDR3 is TGCGCCAGCAGCTTGGGGGCTAGCGGCTACACCGGGGAGCTGTTTTTT.